This T cell receptor (beta chain) was recovered during a study of cytomegalovirus exposure and HLA in healthy donors. Among the donors, all were healthy bone marrow donors. Researchers ran the PCR with 60 Vbeta and 13 Jbeta primers. TCRdb's table, derived via immunoSEQ multiplex PCR, lists solely in-frame clones and lacks some. The sample includes some 130,000 clones. Source material: PBMCs. This receptor was obtained from a woman aged 40 to 50 in good health and CMV-seropositive.

The CDR3 DNA reads TGTGCCAGCACCCCAACTATTCTCTATGGCTACACCTTC. Translated, it gives CASTPTILYGYTF. This sequence joins TRBV28 and TRBJ1-2, with D unclear. The CDR3 loop spans 13 amino acids. Trimming took off 7 bases at V and 4 bases at J, with 13 bases between the two ends. Germline lookup yields CDR1 MDHEN and CDR2 SYDVKM.